This T cell receptor beta chain came from a study of cytomegalovirus exposure and HLA in healthy donors. Study-wide context: Researchers found that about 82% of over 350 genotyped donors fell within the Caucasian-associated ancestry cluster. Study conclusions and caveats: Despite most TCR sequences being rare, some public TCRs occurred in many donors. Certain indistinguishable V segments, among them TRBV6-2 and TRBV6-3, were excluded. A likely sequencing artifact accounted for one observed cluster of highly shared sequence variants.

Amplification used 60 Vbeta primers and 13 Jbeta primers. The repertoire was sequenced with immunoSEQ multiplex PCR; TCRdb's copy has only in-frame clones and lacks some. Of roughly 65,000 clones listed, approximately 70% are singletons. V shed 0 bases, J shed 2 bases, and the junction held 6 bases outside the gene matches. Germline CDR1 and CDR2: LNHNV and YYDKDF (reference sequence). The CDR3 length is 17 residues. Of note for this clone: Its specificity is not known.

The clonotype originates from a man in his forties in good health and CMV-seropositive. Material for sequencing was PBMCs. The genes are TRBV15 and TRBJ1-3, with 8 bases identical to TRBD1. The CDR3 reads CATSRDSGGETGNTIYF. CDR3 DNA sequence: TGTGCCACCAGCAGAGATTCAGGGGGCGAGACTGGAAACACCATATATTTT. Looking up the rest from reference TRBV15 and TRBJ1-3 gives the full variable domain: DAMVIQNPRYQVTQFGKPVTLSCSQTLNHNVMYWYQQKSSQAPKLLFHYYDKDFNNEADTPDNFQSRRPNTSFCFLDIRSPGLGDTAMYLCATSRDSGGETGNTIYFGEGSWLTVV.